This TCR beta chain was recorded in a study of shared clonotypes between healthy human individuals. The data were produced by immunoSEQ multiplex PCR, yet TCRdb's version contains in-frame clones alone and is incomplete. The profile shows around 2.5 million clones, 80% to 95% of them singletons. V lost 0 bases to trimming and J lost 8 bases; unmatched junction nucleotides: 7. Germline assignment: CDR1 SGHRS and CDR2 YFSETQ. This CDR3 is 15 amino acids long. Healthy and HIV-negative, the adult donors had no recent acute infections or vaccinations. Whole-study results and caveats: Researchers sampled blood only, noting tissue repertoires likely differ.

Points on this clone: The antigen is undetermined.

The chain uses TRBV5-1 and TRBJ1-4; 7 nucleotides align to TRBD1. Input material: naive CD4+ T cells from PBMCs. As for subset: CD45RA+ positively selected. The TCR comes from a young man in good health. Some clones in this sample may be carry-over from other donors' samples. The CDR3 is CASSLEGTESEKLFF. Written as DNA, the CDR3 is TGCGCCAGCAGCTTGGAGGGGACAGAAAGCGAAAAACTGTTTTTT.